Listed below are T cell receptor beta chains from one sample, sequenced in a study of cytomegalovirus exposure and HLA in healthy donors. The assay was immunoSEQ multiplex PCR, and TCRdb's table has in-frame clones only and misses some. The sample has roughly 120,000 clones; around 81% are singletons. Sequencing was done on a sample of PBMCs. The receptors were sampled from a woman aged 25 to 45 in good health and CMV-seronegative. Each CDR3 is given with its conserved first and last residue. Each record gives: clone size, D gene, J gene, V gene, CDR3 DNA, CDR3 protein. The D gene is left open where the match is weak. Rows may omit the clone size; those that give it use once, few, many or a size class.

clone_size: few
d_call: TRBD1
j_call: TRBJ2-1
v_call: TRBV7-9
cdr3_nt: TGTGCCAGCAGCCCTGGCACCGGGACAGTTTACAATGAGCAGTTCTTC
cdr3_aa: CASSPGTGTVYNEQFF

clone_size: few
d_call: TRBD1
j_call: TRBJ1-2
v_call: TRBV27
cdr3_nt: TGTGCCAGCAGCCGGGACAGGGGAATGTATGGCTACACCTTC
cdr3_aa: CASSRDRGMYGYTF

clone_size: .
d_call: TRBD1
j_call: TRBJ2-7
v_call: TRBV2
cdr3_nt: TGTGCCAGTGGGGGACAGGGATCCTCCTACGAGCAGTACTTC
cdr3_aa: CASGGQGSSYEQYF

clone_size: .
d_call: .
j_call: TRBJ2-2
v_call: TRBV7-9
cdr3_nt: TGTGCCAGCAGCCCAGACAGGCCCGGGGAGCTGTTTTTT
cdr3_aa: CASSPDRPGELFF

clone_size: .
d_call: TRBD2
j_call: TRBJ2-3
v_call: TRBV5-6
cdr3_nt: TGTGCCAGCAGCTTGGGTTTGGGGGGGTTGACGCAGTATTTT
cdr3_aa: CASSLGLGGLTQYF

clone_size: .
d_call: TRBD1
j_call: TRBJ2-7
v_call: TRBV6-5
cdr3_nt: TGTGCCAGCAGTAGCGGACAGGGCGCGGCCCGCGGACCGTACTTC
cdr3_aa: CASSSGQGAARGPYF

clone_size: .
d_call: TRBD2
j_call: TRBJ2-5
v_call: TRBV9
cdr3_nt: TGTGCCAGCAGCCCCCGACTAGCGGGTAGCTGGGCAGAGACCCAGTACTTC
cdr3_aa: CASSPRLAGSWAETQYF

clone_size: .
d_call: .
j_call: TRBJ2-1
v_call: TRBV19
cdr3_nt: TGTGCCAGTAGCCCCAGGGGCTACAATGAGCAGTTCTTC
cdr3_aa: CASSPRGYNEQFF

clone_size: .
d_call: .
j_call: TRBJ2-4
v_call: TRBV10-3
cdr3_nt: TGTGCCATCAGTCGACCGGGAGCCAAAAACATTCAGTACTTC
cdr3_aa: CAISRPGAKNIQYF

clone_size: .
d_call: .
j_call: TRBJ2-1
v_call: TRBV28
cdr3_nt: TGTGCCAGCAGTGTCGGTAGTACTGAGCAGTTCTTC
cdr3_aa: CASSVGSTEQFF

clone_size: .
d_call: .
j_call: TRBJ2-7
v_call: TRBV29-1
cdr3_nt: TGCAGCGCCGGGGGACTCCTAATCTACGAGCAGTACTTC
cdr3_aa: CSAGGLLIYEQYF

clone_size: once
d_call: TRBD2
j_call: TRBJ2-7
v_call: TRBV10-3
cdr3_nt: TGTGCCATCAGTGTAACTAGCGGGACCCACGAGCAGTACTTC
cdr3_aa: CAISVTSGTHEQYF

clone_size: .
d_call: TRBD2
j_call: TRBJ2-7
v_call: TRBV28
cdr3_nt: TGTGCCAGCAGTTACAGGGTAGGACTAGCGGGGAACTACGAGCAGTACTTC
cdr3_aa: CASSYRVGLAGNYEQYF

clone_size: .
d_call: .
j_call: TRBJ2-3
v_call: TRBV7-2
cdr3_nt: TGTGCCAGCAGACTAGACACAGATACGCAGTATTTT
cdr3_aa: CASRLDTDTQYF

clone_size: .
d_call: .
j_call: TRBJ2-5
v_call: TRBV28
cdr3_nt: TGTGCCAGCAGTGCCCGGCGTAGGAGGGGAAAAGAGACCCAGTACTTC
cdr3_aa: CASSARRRRGKETQYF

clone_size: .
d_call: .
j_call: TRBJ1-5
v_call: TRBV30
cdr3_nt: TGTGCCTGGAGTGTACCGGGACATGGCAATCAGCCCCAGCATTTT
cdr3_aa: CAWSVPGHGNQPQHF

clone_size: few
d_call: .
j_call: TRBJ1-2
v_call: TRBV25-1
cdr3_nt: TGTGCCAGCAGCGAGATCTATGGCTACACCTTC
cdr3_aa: CASSEIYGYTF

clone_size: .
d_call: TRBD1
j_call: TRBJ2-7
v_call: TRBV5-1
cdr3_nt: TGCGCCAGCAGCGAACGGGACAGCCGCTACGAGCAGTACTTC
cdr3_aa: CASSERDSRYEQYF

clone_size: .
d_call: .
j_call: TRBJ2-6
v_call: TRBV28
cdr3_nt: TGTGCCAGCAGTTTTCCAGGGCACGGGGCCAACGTCCTGACTTTC
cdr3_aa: CASSFPGHGANVLTF

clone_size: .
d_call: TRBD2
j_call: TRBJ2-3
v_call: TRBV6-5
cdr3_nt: TGTGCCAGCAGTTACTCCCCTAGCGGAGCAGATACGCAGTATTTT
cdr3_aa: CASSYSPSGADTQYF

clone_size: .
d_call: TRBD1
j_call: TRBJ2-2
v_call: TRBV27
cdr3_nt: TGTGCCAGCAGTGACAGGGGGCGATCTAACACCGGGGAGCTGTTTTTT
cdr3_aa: CASSDRGRSNTGELFF

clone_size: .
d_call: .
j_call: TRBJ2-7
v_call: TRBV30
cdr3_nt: TGTGCCTGGAGTTGGGTGGAGCGCCTCACCTCCTACGAGCAGTACTTC
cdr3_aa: CAWSWVERLTSYEQYF

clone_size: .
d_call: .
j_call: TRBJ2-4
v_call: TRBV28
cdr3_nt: TGTGCCAGCAGTAGTAACAGGGCTCTCAGGGGAATTCAGTACTTC
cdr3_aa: CASSSNRALRGIQYF

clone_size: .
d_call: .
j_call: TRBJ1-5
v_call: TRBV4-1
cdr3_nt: TGCGCCAGCAGCCAAGCAGGTTATAGCAATCAGCCCCAGCATTTT
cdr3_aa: CASSQAGYSNQPQHF

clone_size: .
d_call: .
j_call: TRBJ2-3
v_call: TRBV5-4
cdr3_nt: TGTGCCAGCAGCTTGGACGACCGCCAGGGCGGGGAAGATACGCAGTATTTT
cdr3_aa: CASSLDDRQGGEDTQYF

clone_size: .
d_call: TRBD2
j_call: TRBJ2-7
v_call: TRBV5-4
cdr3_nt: TGTGCCAGCAGCTTGGTACTAGCGGGAGGGGGAGCCGAGCAGTACTTC
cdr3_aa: CASSLVLAGGGAEQYF

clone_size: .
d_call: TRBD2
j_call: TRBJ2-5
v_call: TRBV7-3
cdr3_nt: TGTGCCAGCAGCTTAGGCCTAGCGGGAGGCAATGGAGAGACCCAGTACTTC
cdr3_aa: CASSLGLAGGNGETQYF

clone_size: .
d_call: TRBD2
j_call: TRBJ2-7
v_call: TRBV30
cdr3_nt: TGTGCCTGTGGAGCGGGAGGGTACGAGCAGTACTTC
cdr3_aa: CACGAGGYEQYF

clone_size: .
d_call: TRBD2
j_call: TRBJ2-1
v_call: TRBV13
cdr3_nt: TGTGCCAGCAGCGTGGGACTAGCGGGGGACAATGAGCAGTTCTTC
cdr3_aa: CASSVGLAGDNEQFF

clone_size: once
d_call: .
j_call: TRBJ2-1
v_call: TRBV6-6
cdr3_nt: TGTGCCAGCAGTCCGCAGGGTTGGGGCAATGAGCAGTTCTTC
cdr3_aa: CASSPQGWGNEQFF

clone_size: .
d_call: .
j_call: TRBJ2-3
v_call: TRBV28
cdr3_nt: TGTGCCAGCAGTTCGCCCGGAGGCACAGATACGCAGTATTTT
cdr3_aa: CASSSPGGTDTQYF

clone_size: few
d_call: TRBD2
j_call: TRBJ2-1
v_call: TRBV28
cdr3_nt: TGTGCCAGCAGTGAACCGGGACTAGCGGGTAGTGAGCAGTTCTTC
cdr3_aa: CASSEPGLAGSEQFF

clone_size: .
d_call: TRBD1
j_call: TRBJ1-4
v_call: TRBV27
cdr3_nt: TGTGCCAGCAGTTTACACCTACAGGGGGCAGGGGAAAAACTGTTTTTT
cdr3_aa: CASSLHLQGAGEKLFF

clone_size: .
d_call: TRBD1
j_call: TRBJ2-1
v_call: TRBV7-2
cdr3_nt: TGTGCCAGCAGCTTTTCAGGGGGTTACAATGAGCAGTTCTTC
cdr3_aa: CASSFSGGYNEQFF

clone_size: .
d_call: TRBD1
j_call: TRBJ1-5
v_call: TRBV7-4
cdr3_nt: TGTGCCAGCAGCTTGGGACAGAGTCTAGTTCAGCCCCAGCATTTT
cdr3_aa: CASSLGQSLVQPQHF

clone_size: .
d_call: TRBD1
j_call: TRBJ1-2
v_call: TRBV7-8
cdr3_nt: TGTGCCAGCAGCCCCGGGACAGTCTATGGCTACACCTTC
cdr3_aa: CASSPGTVYGYTF

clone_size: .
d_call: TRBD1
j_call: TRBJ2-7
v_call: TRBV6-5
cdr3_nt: TGTGCCAGCAGTTGGGGACAGGACTACGAGCAGTACTTC
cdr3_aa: CASSWGQDYEQYF

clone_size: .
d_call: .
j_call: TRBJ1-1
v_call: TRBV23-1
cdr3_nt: TGCGCCAGCAGTCAATCGATAATCGGACAGAGCAACACTGAAGCTTTCTTT
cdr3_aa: CASSQSIIGQSNTEAFF

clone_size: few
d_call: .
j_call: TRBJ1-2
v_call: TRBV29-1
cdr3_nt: TGCAGCCCTCAGGGTCGGGACACAGCTAACTATGGCTACACCTTC
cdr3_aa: CSPQGRDTANYGYTF

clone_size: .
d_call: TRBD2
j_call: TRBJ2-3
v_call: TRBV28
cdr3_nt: TGTGCCAGCAGAAGTAGCGGGAGCTTGATAGATACGCAGTATTTT
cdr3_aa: CASRSSGSLIDTQYF

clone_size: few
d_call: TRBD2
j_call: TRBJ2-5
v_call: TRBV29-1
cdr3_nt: TGCAGCGTTGAGGGGACTAGCGGGGATCAAGAGACCCAGTACTTC
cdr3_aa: CSVEGTSGDQETQYF

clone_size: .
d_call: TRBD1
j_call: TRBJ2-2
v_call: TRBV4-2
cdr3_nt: TGTGCCAGCAGCGCTCGACAGGGGACCACCGGGGAGCTGTTTTTT
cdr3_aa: CASSARQGTTGELFF

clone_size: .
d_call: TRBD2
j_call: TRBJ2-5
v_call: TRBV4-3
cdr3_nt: TGCGCCAGCAGCCAAGATAGAAGCGGGAGGGGAGAGACCCAGTACTTC
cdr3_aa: CASSQDRSGRGETQYF

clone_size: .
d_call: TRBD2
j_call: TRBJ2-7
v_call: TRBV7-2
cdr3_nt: TGTGCCAGCAGCTTAAGTGGTGGGAGGGACTACGAGCAGTACTTC
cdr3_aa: CASSLSGGRDYEQYF

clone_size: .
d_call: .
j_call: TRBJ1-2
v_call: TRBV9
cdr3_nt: TGTGCCAGCAGAGATGGGCTCTACTATGGCTACACCTTC
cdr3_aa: CASRDGLYYGYTF

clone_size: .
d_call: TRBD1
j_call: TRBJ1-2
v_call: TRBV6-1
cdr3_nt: TGTGCCAGCAGTGTTAACAGGGGAGTCTACGAGATCTCTAACTATGGCTACACCTTC
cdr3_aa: CASSVNRGVYEISNYGYTF

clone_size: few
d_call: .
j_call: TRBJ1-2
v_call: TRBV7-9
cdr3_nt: TGTGCCAGCAGCTTAGGCCAGGGACTCGGAGGCTACACCTTC
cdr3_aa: CASSLGQGLGGYTF

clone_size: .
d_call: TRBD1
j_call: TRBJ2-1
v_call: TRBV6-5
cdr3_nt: TGTGCCAGCAGTAACCCCGGGACAGGGATAGGGTTCTTC
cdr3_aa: CASSNPGTGIGFF

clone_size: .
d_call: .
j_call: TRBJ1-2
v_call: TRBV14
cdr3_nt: TGTGCCAGCAGCCAAGTTGCCCTGACAGCGAACTATGGCTACACCTTC
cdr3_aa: CASSQVALTANYGYTF

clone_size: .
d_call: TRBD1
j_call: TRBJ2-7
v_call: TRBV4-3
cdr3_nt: TGCGCCAGCAGCCGAGGGACAGGGGGCGAGGGTTACGAGCAGTACTTC
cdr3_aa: CASSRGTGGEGYEQYF

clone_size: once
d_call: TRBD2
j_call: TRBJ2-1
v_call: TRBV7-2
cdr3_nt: TGTGCCAGCAGCTTAGGTCTGGGGGGGGGCTCCTACAATGAGCAGTTCTTC
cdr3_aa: CASSLGLGGGSYNEQFF

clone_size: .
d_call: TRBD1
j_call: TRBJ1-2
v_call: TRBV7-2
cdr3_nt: TGTGCCAGCATCCAAAGACAGGGGTACTATGGCTACACCTTC
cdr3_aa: CASIQRQGYYGYTF

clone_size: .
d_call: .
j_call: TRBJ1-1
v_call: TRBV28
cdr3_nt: TGTGCCAGCAGACCTTCTTGGGAGGAACTGAACACTGAAGCTTTCTTT
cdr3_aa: CASRPSWEELNTEAFF

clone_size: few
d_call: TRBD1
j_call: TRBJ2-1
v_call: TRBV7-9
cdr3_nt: TGTGCCAGCAGCCCTACACAGGGGGCTAATGAGCAGTTCTTC
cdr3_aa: CASSPTQGANEQFF

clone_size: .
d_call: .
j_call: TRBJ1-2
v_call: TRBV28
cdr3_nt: TGTGCCAGCAGACCGGGGTGGGATGGTTATGGCTACACCTTC
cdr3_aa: CASRPGWDGYGYTF

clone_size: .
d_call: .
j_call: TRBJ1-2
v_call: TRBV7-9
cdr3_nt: TGTGCCAGCAGTGGGGGCCACGCGAACTATGGCTACACCTTC
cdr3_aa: CASSGGHANYGYTF

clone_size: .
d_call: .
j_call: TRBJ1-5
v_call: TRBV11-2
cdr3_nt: TGTGCCAGCAGCCTACAGGGCAGACAGGCCCAGCATTTT
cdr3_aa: CASSLQGRQAQHF

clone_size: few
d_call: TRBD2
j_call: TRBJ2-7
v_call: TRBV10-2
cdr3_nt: TGCGCCAGCGGCTTAGCGGGAGGCCTTGTCGACGAGCAGTACTTC
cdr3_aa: CASGLAGGLVDEQYF

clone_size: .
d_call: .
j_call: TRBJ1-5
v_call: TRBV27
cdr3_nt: TGTGCCAGCAGTTTAGGCGGTAGCAATCAGCCCCAGCATTTT
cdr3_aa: CASSLGGSNQPQHF

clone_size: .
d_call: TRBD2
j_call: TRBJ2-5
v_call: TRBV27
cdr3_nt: TGTGCCAGCAACCCTCGGCTAGCGGGAGTTGGGGAGACCCAGTACTTC
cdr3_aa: CASNPRLAGVGETQYF